This TCR beta chain is drawn from a study of T cell responses to AZD1222 COVID-19 vaccine. Study results and caveats: It was only 6 or 7 AZD1222 recipients who were seropositive at baseline. Following two doses of AZD1222, Spike-specific TCR breadth and depth rose. It was only after the peak T cell response that any repertoires were sampled. Spike regions recognized by vaccine-associated CD4 TCRs spanned the protein, led by 160-218 and 743-854.

A note on this clone: Antigen: not known.

Sequencing used immunoSEQ multiplex PCR; TCRdb keeps in-frame clones, though not all of them. The profile shows 100,000 to 150,000 clones, about nine tenths of them singletons. This clonotype originated in an adult in good health. Sequences were derived from peripheral blood, sampled on day 0 of AZD1222 vaccination.

Written as DNA, the CDR3 is TGCGCCAGCAGCCTTGGGAGCGGGGGGACTGAAGCTTTCTTT. Translation: CASSLGSGGTEAFF. V usage is TRBV10-2 and J usage is TRBJ1-1; the D gene is possibly TRBD1 (5 bases). CDR1 is WSHSY, CDR2 SAAADI, per germline. The CDR3 consists of 14 residues. V was cut by 6 bases and J by 5 bases, with 16 bases left in between.